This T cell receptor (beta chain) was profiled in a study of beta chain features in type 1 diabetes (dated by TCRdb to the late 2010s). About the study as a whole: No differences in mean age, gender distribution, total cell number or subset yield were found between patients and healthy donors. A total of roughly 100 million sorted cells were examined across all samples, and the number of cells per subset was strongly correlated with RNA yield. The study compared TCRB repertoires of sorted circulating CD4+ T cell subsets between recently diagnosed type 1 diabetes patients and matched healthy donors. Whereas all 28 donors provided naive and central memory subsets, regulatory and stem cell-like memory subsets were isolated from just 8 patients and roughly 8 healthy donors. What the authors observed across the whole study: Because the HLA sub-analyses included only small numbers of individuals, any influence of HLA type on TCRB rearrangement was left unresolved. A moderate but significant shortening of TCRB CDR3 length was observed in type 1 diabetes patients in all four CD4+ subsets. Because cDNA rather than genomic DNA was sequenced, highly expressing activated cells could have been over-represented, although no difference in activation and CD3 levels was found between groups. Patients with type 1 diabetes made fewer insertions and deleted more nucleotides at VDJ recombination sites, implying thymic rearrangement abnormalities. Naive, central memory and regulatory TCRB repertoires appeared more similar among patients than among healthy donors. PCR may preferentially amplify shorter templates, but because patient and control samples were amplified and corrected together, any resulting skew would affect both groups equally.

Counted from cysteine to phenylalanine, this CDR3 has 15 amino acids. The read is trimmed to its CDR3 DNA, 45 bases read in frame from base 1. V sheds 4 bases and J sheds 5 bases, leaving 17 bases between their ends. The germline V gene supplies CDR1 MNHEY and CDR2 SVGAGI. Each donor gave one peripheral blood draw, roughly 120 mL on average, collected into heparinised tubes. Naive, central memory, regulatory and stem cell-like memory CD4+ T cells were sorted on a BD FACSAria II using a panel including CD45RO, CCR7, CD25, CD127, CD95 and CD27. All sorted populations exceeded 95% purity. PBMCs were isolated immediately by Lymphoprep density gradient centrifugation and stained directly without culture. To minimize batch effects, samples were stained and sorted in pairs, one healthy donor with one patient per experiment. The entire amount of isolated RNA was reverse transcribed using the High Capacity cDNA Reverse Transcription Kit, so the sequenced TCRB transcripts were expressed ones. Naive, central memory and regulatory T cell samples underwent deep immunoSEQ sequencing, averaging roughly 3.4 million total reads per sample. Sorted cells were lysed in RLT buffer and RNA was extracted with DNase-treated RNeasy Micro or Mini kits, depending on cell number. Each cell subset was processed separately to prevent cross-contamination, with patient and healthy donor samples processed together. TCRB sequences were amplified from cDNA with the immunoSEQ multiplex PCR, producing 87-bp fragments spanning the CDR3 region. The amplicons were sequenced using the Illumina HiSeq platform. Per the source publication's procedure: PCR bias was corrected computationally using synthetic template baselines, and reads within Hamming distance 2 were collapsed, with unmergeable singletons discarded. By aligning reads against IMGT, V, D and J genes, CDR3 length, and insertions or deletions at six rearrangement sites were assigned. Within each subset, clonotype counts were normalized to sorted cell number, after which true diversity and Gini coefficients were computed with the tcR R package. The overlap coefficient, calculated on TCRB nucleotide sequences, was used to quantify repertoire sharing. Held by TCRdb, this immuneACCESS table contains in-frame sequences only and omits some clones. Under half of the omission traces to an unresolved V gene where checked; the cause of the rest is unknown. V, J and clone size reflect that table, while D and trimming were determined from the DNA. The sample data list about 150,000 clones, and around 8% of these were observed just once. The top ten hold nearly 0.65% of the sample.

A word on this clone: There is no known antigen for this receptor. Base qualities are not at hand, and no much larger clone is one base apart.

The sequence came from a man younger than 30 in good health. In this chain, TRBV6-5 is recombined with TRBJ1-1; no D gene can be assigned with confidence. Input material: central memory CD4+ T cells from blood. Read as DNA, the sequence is TGTGCCAGCAGTTCGCGGGGTTACCTGGGAACTGAAGCTTTCTTT. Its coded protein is CASSSRGYLGTEAFF.